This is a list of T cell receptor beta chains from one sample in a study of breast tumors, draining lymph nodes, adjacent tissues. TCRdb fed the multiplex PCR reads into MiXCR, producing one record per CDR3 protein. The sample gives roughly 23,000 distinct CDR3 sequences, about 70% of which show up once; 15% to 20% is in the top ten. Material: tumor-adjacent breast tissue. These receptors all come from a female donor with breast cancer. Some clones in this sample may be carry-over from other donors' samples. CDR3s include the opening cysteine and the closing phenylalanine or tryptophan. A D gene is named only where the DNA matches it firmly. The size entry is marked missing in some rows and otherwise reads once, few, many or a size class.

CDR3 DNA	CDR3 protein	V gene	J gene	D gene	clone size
TGCAGCGTTGAACATGGGTCTGGGGCCAACGTCCTGACTTTC	CSVEHGSGANVLTF	TRBV29-1	TRBJ2-6	NA	NA
TGTGCCAGCAGTGAACGAGGGGCCACAGGAGGCTACACCTTC	CASSERGATGGYTF	TRBV2	TRBJ1-2	NA	NA
TGTGCCAGCACGACAGGGTATCAGCCCCAGCATTTT	CASTTGYQPQHF	TRBV12-3/TRBV12-4	TRBJ1-5	TRBD1	NA
TGTGCCAGCAGTTACTCGGATATGAGCAATCAGCCCCAGCATTTT	CASSYSDMSNQPQHF	TRBV6-6	TRBJ1-5	NA	medium-sized
TGTGCCAGCAGCCCCCGGGGAGTTCAGCATTTT	CASSPRGVQHF	TRBV6-6	TRBJ1-5	NA	medium-sized
TGTGCCAGCTCACCACTGCCGGGCAGGACCTCTGGAAACACCATATATTTT	CASSPLPGRTSGNTIYF	TRBV18	TRBJ1-3	NA	NA
TGTGCCAGCACCCTAAATCAGGGGTACAATGAGCAGTTCTTC	CASTLNQGYNEQFF	TRBV7-8	TRBJ2-1	NA	NA
TGCAGCGTTGAAGGTCCTACAGGATTAGGAGAGACCCAGTACTTC	CSVEGPTGLGETQYF	TRBV29-1	TRBJ2-5	NA	NA
TGTGCCACCAGTGATCCCAGTAGCAATCAGCCCCAGCATTTT	CATSDPSSNQPQHF	TRBV24-1	TRBJ1-5	NA	NA
TGTGCCAGCAGTCGGAGGGGTTATGGCTACACCTTC	CASSRRGYGYTF	TRBV28	TRBJ1-2	NA	many
TGTGCCAGCAGCTTAGTGCAAGCGGACAGGGGGCGAAGAGAGACCCAGTACTTC	CASSLVQADRGRRETQYF	TRBV7-9	TRBJ2-5	TRBD1	NA
TGTGCCAGCAGTGTATTAACGGCGCGGGGCTACACCTTC	CASSVLTARGYTF	TRBV2	TRBJ1-2	NA	NA
TGTGCCAGCAGGCGGGACAGGGGGCTCTACGAGCAGTACTTC	CASRRDRGLYEQYF	TRBV2	TRBJ2-7	TRBD1	medium-sized
TGCAGTGCTAGAGATAGAACCGTGGATGGTGAAAAACTGTTTTTT	CSARDRTVDGEKLFF	TRBV20-1	TRBJ1-4	NA	NA
TGTGCCGGAACTAGCGGGAGTTTCCACGAGCAGTACTTC	CAGTSGSFHEQYF	TRBV30	TRBJ2-7	TRBD2	NA
TGTGCCAGCAGCGTGAAGGGACTAGCGGGGGGAATCACAGATACGCAGTATTTT	CASSVKGLAGGITDTQYF	TRBV9	TRBJ2-3	TRBD2	once
TGCAGTGCTAGAGGGGGGCAGGGCACCGGGGAGCTGTTTTTT	CSARGGQGTGELFF	TRBV20-1	TRBJ2-2	NA	many
TGCAGTGCTAGAGACCCGACAGGGATCTCCTACGAGCAGTACTTC	CSARDPTGISYEQYF	TRBV20-1	TRBJ2-7	TRBD1	NA
TGTGCCAGCAGCGTAGGCGCAGCTACCCTCTATGGCTACACCTTC	CASSVGAATLYGYTF	TRBV9	TRBJ1-2	NA	NA
TGTGCCAGCAGCTTAGAACAAGCCTATAATTCACCCCTCCACTTT	CASSLEQAYNSPLHF	TRBV7-9	TRBJ1-6	NA	large
TGTGCCAGCAGCTTGGCCGGGGACGGGAGCAATCAGCCCCAGCATTTT	CASSLAGDGSNQPQHF	TRBV5-5	TRBJ1-5	NA	NA
TGTGCCAGCAACCCGGGCCCCGGGAGAAACACCATATATTTT	CASNPGPGRNTIYF	TRBV6-1	TRBJ1-3	NA	many
TGTGCCAGCACTGGGACCGGGGGGGATTACAATGAGCAGTTCTTC	CASTGTGGDYNEQFF	TRBV12-3/TRBV12-4	TRBJ2-1	TRBD2	NA
TGTGCCAGCAGTGGGGGGGCCGGGGAGCTGTTTTTT	CASSGGAGELFF	TRBV6-6	TRBJ2-2	TRBD2	NA
TGCAGTGCCAATGGCGGGACAGGGAACTATGGCTACACCTTC	CSANGGTGNYGYTF	TRBV20-1	TRBJ1-2	TRBD1	NA
TGTGCCAGCAGACCAGCCGGGAGCACCTACGAGCAGTACTTC	CASRPAGSTYEQYF	TRBV5-6	TRBJ2-7	NA	few
TGCAGCGTTGATACGCGACAGGGGGGGACGAATGAGCAGTTCTTC	CSVDTRQGGTNEQFF	TRBV29-1	TRBJ2-1	TRBD1	NA
TGTGCCAGTACCGGTTACAATGAGCAGTTCTTC	CASTGYNEQFF	TRBV19	TRBJ2-1	NA	NA
TGTGCCAGCAGTGAAGCGCAAGAGGGTTGGCTCTCCTACGAGCAGTACTTC	CASSEAQEGWLSYEQYF	TRBV2	TRBJ2-7	NA	NA
TGCAGTGCTAGAGGAGTGGCTAGTGATACGCAGTATTTT	CSARGVASDTQYF	TRBV20-1	TRBJ2-3	NA	NA
TGCAGCGTTGATAGCGGGTACGGGACAAGGGAAAAACTTTTTTTT	CSVDSGYGTREKLFF	TRBV29-1	TRBJ1-4	NA	NA
TGCGCCAGCAGCCTGGACGGTGCAACTAATGAAAAACTGTTTTTT	CASSLDGATNEKLFF	TRBV4-1	TRBJ1-4	NA	NA
TGTGCCAGTAGTATTAGACCCGGGACAGAGAACAATGAGCAGTTCTTC	CASSIRPGTENNEQFF	TRBV19	TRBJ2-1	TRBD1	once
TGTGCCAGTAGTCCGGACAGGGGGATCTCTGGAAACACCATATATTTT	CASSPDRGISGNTIYF	TRBV19	TRBJ1-3	TRBD1	medium-sized
TGTGCCAGTAGTCCGCAGTACAATGAGCAGTTCTTC	CASSPQYNEQFF	TRBV19	TRBJ2-1	NA	NA
TGTGCCAGCAGTGCTAGAGGGGACGGAGAAAAACTGTTTTTT	CASSARGDGEKLFF	TRBV25-1	TRBJ1-4	NA	NA
TGCGCCAGCAGCCTGGTACAGGGGGCAACTAATGAAAAACTGTTTTTT	CASSLVQGATNEKLFF	TRBV5-1	TRBJ1-4	TRBD1	NA
TGTGCCAGCAGTCGAGTTAGCGGGAGGTTCAATGAGCAGTTCTTC	CASSRVSGRFNEQFF	TRBV28	TRBJ2-1	TRBD2	many
TGTGCCAGCAGCCAAGATGGACAGCCAAATACTGGAAACACCATATATTTT	CASSQDGQPNTGNTIYF	TRBV4-2	TRBJ1-3	NA	NA
TGTGCCACCAGTGATGTTCGGGTTGGTGAAAAACTGTTTTTT	CATSDVRVGEKLFF	TRBV24-1	TRBJ1-4	NA	NA
TGCAGCGTTGTTTACTACTTAGGGGAGGATGAGCAGTATTTT	CSVVYYLGEDEQYF	TRBV29-1	TRBJ2-3	NA	NA
TGTGCCAGCAGGAACAGGGTATCACCCCTCCACTTT	CASRNRVSPLHF	TRBV2	TRBJ1-6	NA	NA
TGTGCCAGCAGTAAACAAGAGACCCAGTACTTC	CASSKQETQYF	TRBV12-3/TRBV12-4	TRBJ2-5	NA	NA
TGTGCCATCAGTGACCTCCTAGCGGGAGGCACAGATACGCAGTATTTT	CAISDLLAGGTDTQYF	TRBV10-3	TRBJ2-3	TRBD2	NA
TGTGCTAGCAGCTTAGAAGCGGGGCCGCAAGAGACCCAGTACTTC	CASSLEAGPQETQYF	TRBV7-7	TRBJ2-5	TRBD2	NA
TGTGCCAGCAGCGCTACAGGGGAGGTGGACTATGCCCTCTCCTACGAGCAGTACTTC	CASSATGEVDYALSYEQYF	TRBV7-9	TRBJ2-7	NA	NA
TGTGCCAGCAGCTTGGGGACAGGGGGAAATAATTCACCCCTCCACTTT	CASSLGTGGNNSPLHF	TRBV5-6	TRBJ1-6	TRBD1	NA
TGCAGCGTCTTGAACACCGGGACCTTGACAGATACGCAGTATTTT	CSVLNTGTLTDTQYF	TRBV29-1	TRBJ2-3	NA	NA
TGTGCCAGCAGCTCCGGCTGGGGGGTGCGGGAGACCCAGTACTTC	CASSSGWGVRETQYF	TRBV7-9	TRBJ2-5	NA	medium-sized
TGTGCCAGCAGCTTCGGACAGACTAATTCACCCCTCCACTTT	CASSFGQTNSPLHF	TRBV7-3	TRBJ1-6	NA	NA
TGTGCCAGCACCATGTTGGCCAGCACAGATACGCAGTATTTT	CASTMLASTDTQYF	TRBV7-8	TRBJ2-3	NA	NA
TGTGCCAGCAGCCTCCGGACAGGATTT	CASSLRTGF	TRBV14	TRBJ2-2	TRBD1	NA
TGTGCCAGCAGTCTAAGCAGGTACAATCAGCCCCAGCATTTT	CASSLSRYNQPQHF	TRBV12-3/TRBV12-4	TRBJ1-5	NA	NA